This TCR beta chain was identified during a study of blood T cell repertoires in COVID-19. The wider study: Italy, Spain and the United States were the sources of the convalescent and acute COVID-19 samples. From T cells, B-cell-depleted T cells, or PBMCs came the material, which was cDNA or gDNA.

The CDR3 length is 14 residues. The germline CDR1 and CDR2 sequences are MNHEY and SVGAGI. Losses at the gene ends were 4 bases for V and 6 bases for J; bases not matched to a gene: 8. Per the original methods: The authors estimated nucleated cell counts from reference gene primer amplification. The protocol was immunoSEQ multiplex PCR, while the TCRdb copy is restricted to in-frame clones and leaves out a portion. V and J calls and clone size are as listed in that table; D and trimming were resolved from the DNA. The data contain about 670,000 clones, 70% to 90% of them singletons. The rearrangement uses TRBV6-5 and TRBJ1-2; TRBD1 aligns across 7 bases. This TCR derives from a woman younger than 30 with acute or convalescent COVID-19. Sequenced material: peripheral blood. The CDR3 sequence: CASSFPTGENGYTF. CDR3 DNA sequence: TGTGCCAGCAGTTTTCCCACAGGGGAAAATGGCTACACCTTC.